This T cell receptor beta chain appears in the sequencing data of a study of early stage breast cancer tumors. Germline assignment: CDR1 PRHDT and CDR2 FYEKMQ (reference sequence). The CDR3 contains 16 residues. V was pared by 2 bases and J by 3 bases, with 17 bases between. Each sample had two DNA replicates, 0.5 to 0.65 ug blood or approximately 1.5 ug tissue. Clones were sequenced by immunoSEQ multiplex PCR, and TCRdb holds only the in-frame ones, with some missing. The table lists some 32,000 clones, approximately 70% of them singletons. Study conclusions and caveats: Most shared enriched TCRB sequences were commonly generated ones.

A remark on this clone: Its specificity is not known.

V is TRBV13 and J is TRBJ2-7; D perhaps matches TRBD2 (6 bases). The receptor's source is a person in their twenties or thirties with breast cancer. Input material: breast tumor tissue. CDR3 in DNA: TGTGCCAGCAGCTTATATCCCCGGAGCGGGTTCTACGAGCAGTACTTC. Translation gives CASSLYPRSGFYEQYF.